Listed below are T cell receptor beta chains from one sample, sequenced in a study of CD8+CD57+ T cells in acquired aplastic anemia. TCRdb re-analysed the reads in MiXCR, keeping a single row per CDR3 protein. The table includes 86,000 or so distinct CDR3 sequences, approximately 46% detected once. The sample consisted of sorted CD4+, CD8+, or CD8+CD57+ T cells (not recorded which) from PBMCs. The origin of the receptors is a human donor in good health, serving as a control. Each CDR3 is given with its conserved first and last residue. A D gene is named only where the DNA matches it firmly. Only some rows state a clone size, as once, few, many or a class for expanded clones.

size	V	D	J	DNA	CDR3
-	TRBV7-2	TRBD2	TRBJ2-1	TGTGCCAGCAGCAGGACTAGCGGGATCAATGAGCAGTTCTTC	CASSRTSGINEQFF
-	TRBV10-2	TRBD1	TRBJ2-7	TGCGCCAGCAGTGTCTCGAGGACAGGGATCTACGAGCAGTACTTC	CASSVSRTGIYEQYF
few	TRBV20-1	TRBD1	TRBJ1-6	TGCAGTGCTAGAGAGGCGACAGGGGAATGGTCACCCCTCCACTTT	CSAREATGEWSPLHF
-	TRBV10-1	TRBD2	TRBJ2-7	TGCGCCAGCAGTGCGAGCGGGAGTATAAACGAGCAGTACTTC	CASSASGSINEQYF
few	TRBV20-1	-	TRBJ2-5	TGCAGTGCTAGACAGAACGAGGGGACCCAGTACTTC	CSARQNEGTQYF
once	TRBV19	TRBD1	TRBJ2-5	TGTGCCAGTAGTATAGGCGGGGACAGGACATTC	CASSIGGDRTF
-	TRBV19	-	TRBJ2-2	TGTGCCAGTAGTCCGGGGGGCAGTAACACCGGGGAGCTGTTTTTT	CASSPGGSNTGELFF
few	TRBV14	-	TRBJ2-1	TGTGCCAGCAGCCAAGGTAGCGGAGGTGGGGTTTACAATGAGCAGTTCTTC	CASSQGSGGGVYNEQFF
-	TRBV25-1	TRBD2	TRBJ2-5	TGTGCCAGCAGTGACCCGCGAACGGGACTAGCGGGCGAGGAGACCCAGTACTTC	CASSDPRTGLAGEETQYF
-	TRBV9	TRBD1	TRBJ1-2	TGTGCCAGCAGCGCGGAGGGACAGGTTTACAATGGCTACACCTTC	CASSAEGQVYNGYTF
once	TRBV12-3/TRBV12-4	-	TRBJ2-1	TGTGCCACCAGTTTAATACTAGTTGGAGATGAGCAGTTCTTC	CATSLILVGDEQFF
many	TRBV4-2	-	TRBJ2-1	TGTGCCAGCAGCCAAGATTTGGGGTGGTGGCAGTTCTTC	CASSQDLGWWQFF
many	TRBV6-1	-	TRBJ1-2	TGTGCCAGCCTGGGACTGACCTATGGCTACACCTTC	CASLGLTYGYTF
-	TRBV30	-	TRBJ1-2	TGTGCCGTAGGCTATGGCTACACCTTC	CAVGYGYTF
many	TRBV7-2	-	TRBJ2-3	TGTGCCAGCAGCTTAGTTGGGGCAGATACGCAGTATTTT	CASSLVGADTQYF
once	TRBV11-2	TRBD1	TRBJ2-1	TGTGCCAGCAGCTCCGGACAGGGGAGATTCTCCTACAATGAGCAGTTCTTC	CASSSGQGRFSYNEQFF
many	TRBV9	-	TRBJ1-1	TGTGCCAGCAGCGTAGTGGCGAACACTGAAGCTTTCTTT	CASSVVANTEAFF
-	TRBV20-1	-	TRBJ2-2	TGCAGTGCTAGAGACGGTAGGGGGTCGGACGGGGAGCTGTTTTTT	CSARDGRGSDGELFF
many	TRBV12-3/TRBV12-4	-	TRBJ1-1	TGTGCCAGCAGGTACATGGGGAACACTGAAGCTTTCTTT	CASRYMGNTEAFF
few	TRBV4-1	-	TRBJ1-1	TGCGCCAGCAGCCAAGTACTGCAGGGTACGACTGAAGCTTTCTTT	CASSQVLQGTTEAFF
many	TRBV7-2	TRBD1	TRBJ1-2	TGTGCCAGCAGCGCGACAGGGGGGATCTATGGCTACACCTTC	CASSATGGIYGYTF
-	TRBV3-1	-	TRBJ2-1	TGTGCCAGCAGCCACGATCTTGGTCAGGGAGGTGAGCAGTTCTTC	CASSHDLGQGGEQFF
few	TRBV25-1	TRBD2	TRBJ2-3	TGCGCCAGCAGCCAAGAGGGACTACGACCCACCACAGATACGCAGTATTTT	CASSQEGLRPTTDTQYF
many	TRBV13	-	TRBJ1-1	TGTGCCAGCAGCTTAGTACAAGTGAACACTGAAGCTTTCTTT	CASSLVQVNTEAFF
-	TRBV19	TRBD1	TRBJ1-5	TGTGCCAGTAGTACAGACAGGGCCCAGCATTTT	CASSTDRAQHF
-	TRBV30	-	TRBJ1-2	TGTGGCTGGAGTACCCCCGATCGGAACTATGGCTACACCTTC	CGWSTPDRNYGYTF
-	TRBV5-1	-	TRBJ1-1	TGCGCCAGCAGCTTGGCCGGCAGGGCCACTGAAGCTTTCTTT	CASSLAGRATEAFF
-	TRBV24-1	-	TRBJ1-2	TGTGCCACCGAGCAGGGACACGGCTACACCTTC	CATEQGHGYTF
-	TRBV11-1	-	TRBJ1-2	TGTGCCAGCAGACAAAATCAGGGCACTGGAAACTATGGCTACACCTTC	CASRQNQGTGNYGYTF
-	TRBV9	TRBD2	TRBJ2-3	TGTGCCAGCAGCGTAGACGCGGGAGTTAACACAGATACGCAGTATTTT	CASSVDAGVNTDTQYF
many	TRBV20-1	TRBD2	TRBJ2-7	TGCAGTGCTACAACCTTGGGAGCGGGAGGGTCCACTTACGAGCAGTACTTC	CSATTLGAGGSTYEQYF
-	TRBV27	-	TRBJ2-1	TGTGCCAGCAGTTTGGCGGGTACCAATGAGCAGTTCTTC	CASSLAGTNEQFF
many	TRBV24-1	TRBD1	TRBJ1-2	TGTGCCACCAGTACAGGGGGATCTAACTATGGCTACACCTTC	CATSTGGSNYGYTF
-	TRBV19	-	TRBJ1-2	TGTGCCAGTAGCGTCAGGGGTGACTATGGCTACACCTTC	CASSVRGDYGYTF
many	TRBV11-1	TRBD1	TRBJ1-2	TGTGCCAGCAGCTTAAGTGCGCCGGGACAGGGGGACTATGGCTACACCTTC	CASSLSAPGQGDYGYTF
-	TRBV24-1	-	TRBJ1-5	TGTGCCACCAGTGATGGGGGGCTCCAGCCCCAGCATTTT	CATSDGGLQPQHF
-	TRBV10-3	TRBD2	TRBJ2-1	TGTGCCATCAGTGCTCCTAGCGGGAGAAGCTATGAGCAGTTCTTC	CAISAPSGRSYEQFF